These 26 T cell receptor beta chains share one sample of origin, sequenced in a study of prognosis after radiotherapy for stage I lung cancer. From genomic DNA, TCR beta CDR3 was amplified by two-round multiplex PCR. Primers were specific to each TRBV and TRBJ gene in first-round PCR. TCRdb reprocessed the multiplex PCR reads via MiXCR and lists one record per CDR3 protein. The sample records 15,000 to 20,000 distinct CDR3 sequences, 45% to 50% being singletons. The sample in question was PBMCs, obtained before or after stereotactic body radiation therapy (not recorded which). The source of these receptors is a donor over 45 with non-small cell lung cancer.

This clonotype has at least ten counts. The CDR3 DNA reads TGTGCCAGCAGCTCCCCCGGACAGGAAAACTATGGCTACACCTTC. It codes for CASSSPGQENYGYTF. The rearrangement uses TRBV7-9 and TRBJ1-2, with 7 bases lining up with TRBD1. CDR1 and CDR2 (germline): SEHNR, FQNEAQ (reference sequence). V was clipped by 4 bases and J by 2 bases; unmatched bases: 7. There are 15 residues in the CDR3.

This clonotype was seen once. The CDR3 is CASSLGWGRWRGRAYEQYF. The CDR3 DNA is TGTGCCAGCAGCTTAGGGTGGGGGAGGTGGAGGGGCAGGGCCTACGAGCAGTACTTC. V is TRBV11-2 and J is TRBJ2-7; D possibly corresponds to TRBD2 (6 bases). This CDR3 region has 19 residues. Germline CDR1 and CDR2: SGHAT and FQNNGV. V was clipped by 1 base and J by 2 bases, with 24 bases between them.

To note about this clonotype: This sequence is one base from a far larger clone and is likely a read error. The chain employs TRBV28 and TRBJ2-5; 11 nucleotides line up with TRBD1. Looked up from germline, CDR1 is MDHEN and CDR2 is SYDVKM. This CDR3 is built from 16 residues. The V and J ends lost 0 bases and 4 bases, in that order; junction bases with no gene match: 4. Here the CDR3 reads CASSLCGTGGLETQYF. For the CDR3, the DNA is TGTGCCAGCAGTTTATGTGGGACAGGGGGTCTAGAGACCCAGTACTTC.

As for this clonotype: A much larger clone sits a single nucleotide away, making a read error possible. The genes are TRBV5-4 and TRBJ2-7; either TRBD1 or TRBD2 may supply D (6 bases each). Germline CDR1 SGHNT, CDR2 YYREEE (reference sequence). Between the trimmed V and J ends, which lost 2 bases and 7 bases, there was a span of 16 bases. The CDR3 runs to 14 residues. CDR3 sequence reads: CASSLGQRAGEQYF. CDR3 sequence (DNA): TGTGCCAGCAGCTTAGGACAGCGGGCTGGGGAGCAGTACTTC.

This clonotype was counted once. The chain is built from TRBV24-1 and TRBJ1-1; D gene unclear. The V end lost 7 bases, the J end lost 1 base, and 15 bases lay between the germline ends. CDR1 and CDR2 (germline): KGHDR, SFDVKD. The CDR3 extends over 15 amino acids. The CDR3 DNA follows: TGTGCCACCAGCCTCGTAGGACGAGGGAACACTGAAGCTTTCTTT. Its protein is CATSLVGRGNTEAFF.

J is TRBJ2-7 and V is TRBV11-2, with D tentatively TRBD2 (6 bases). With 0 bases removed from V and 2 bases from J, the gap between germline ends came to 11 bases. The CDR3 contains 15 residues. Per germline, CDR1 SGHAT and CDR2 FQNNGV. This chain's CDR3 is CASSLEGTDPYEQYF. CDR3 coding DNA: TGTGCCAGCAGCTTAGAAGGGACTGACCCCTACGAGCAGTACTTC.

This clonotype occurred many times. J is TRBJ2-7 and V is TRBV5-6; possible D gene TRBD1, 6 bases. Germline CDR1 is SGHDT and CDR2 is YYEEEE. Trimming shortened V by 4 bases and J by 0 bases, and 11 bases separated the two germline ends. CDR3 length: 14 residues. CDR3 protein: CASSPRDNSYEQYF. The DNA of the CDR3 is TGTGCCAGCAGCCCCCGGGACAACTCCTACGAGCAGTACTTC.

This clonotype counts as medium-sized (0.01 to 0.1%). V usage is TRBV28 and J usage is TRBJ2-2, with 7 bases lining up with TRBD2. Germline V gives CDR1 MDHEN, CDR2 SYDVKM. Losses at the gene ends were 3 bases for V and 6 bases for J; bases not matched to a gene: 1. The CDR3 is 13 amino acids. The CDR3 DNA is TGTGCCAGCAGTTTGGCGGGAGCCGGGGAGCTGTTTTTT. Its translation: CASSLAGAGELFF.

V gene TRBV7-9 combines with J gene TRBJ2-7, with D perhaps given as TRBD1 or TRBD2 (5 bases each). Germline V gene lookup returns CDR1 SEHNR and CDR2 FQNEAQ (reference sequence). The CDR3 totals 14 residues. Trimming took 2 bases from V and 2 from J, leaving 10 bases between them. CDR3 sequence: CASSLWDGTYEQYF. CDR3 DNA sequence: TGTGCCAGCAGCTTATGGGACGGGACCTACGAGCAGTACTTC.

In the case of this clonotype: At one end, the junction sequence differs from germline, possibly due to a read error. V and J are TRBV24-1 and TRBJ2-6, with a possible D match to TRBD1 (5 bases). CDR3 length equals 14 residues. Germline V lookup: CDR1 KGHDR, CDR2 SFDVKD. The CDR3 spells CATSLCSGANALTF. Here the CDR3 DNA reads TGTGCCACCAGTTTGTGCTCTGGGGCCAACGCCCTGACTTTC.

This rearrangement joins TRBV7-9 to TRBJ2-2, with 9 bases lining up with TRBD1. Germline V gives CDR1 SEHNR, CDR2 FQNEAQ (reference sequence). The CDR3 covers 17 residues. After removal of 7 bases from V and 4 bases from J, the junction contained 13 bases not matched to a gene. CDR3 sequence (DNA): TGTGCCAGCAACAAAAGAGCCGGGACAGGGAGCACCGGGGAGCTGTTTTTT. Protein product: CASNKRAGTGSTGELFF.

This clonotype was recorded at least ten times. The chain links TRBV19 to TRBJ2-1, with 13 nucleotides matching TRBD2. The CDR3 consists of 13 residues. Germline assignment: CDR1 LNHDA and CDR2 SQIVND (reference sequence). V trimming: 6 bases; J trimming: 15 bases; junction bases outside the gene matches: 8. CDR3 region: CASSTGTSGTSFF. In DNA, the CDR3 is TGTGCCAGTAGCACCGGGACTAGCGGGACCTCGTTCTTC.

Within the sample, this clonotype is medium-sized. This chain links TRBV30 with TRBJ1-5, with 9 nucleotides matching TRBD1. The CDR3 runs to 15 residues. In germline, CDR1 is GTSNPN, CDR2 SVGIG (reference sequence). With 2 bases clipped from V and 2 bases from J, the junction kept 4 bases outside the gene matches. The CDR3 loop is CAWSQGQGRNQPQHF. The CDR3 DNA reads TGTGCCTGGAGTCAAGGACAGGGGCGCAATCAGCCCCAGCATTTT.

This clonotype was seen a few times. Only one base separates this from a far larger clonotype, so it likely reflects a read error. The rearrangement joins TRBV6-4 to TRBJ1-2; no clear D gene. V was cut by 7 bases and J by 4 bases, with 19 bases left in between. The CDR3 extends over 15 amino acids. CDR1 and CDR2 (germline): MRHNA, SNTAGT. CDR3 sequence reads: CASTTSAGPFYGYTF. CDR3 sequence (DNA): TGTGCCAGCACCACCAGTGCAGGCCCCTTCTATGGCTACACCTTC.

Regarding this clonotype: A far larger clone is one base from this, pointing to a likely read error. V usage is TRBV6-2 or TRBV6-3 and J usage is TRBJ1-1; D unclear. Germline CDR1 MNHEY, CDR2 SVGEGT. The CDR3 is 16 residues long. Trimming removed 0 bases from V and 4 bases from J, with 15 bases in between. CDR3 bases: TGTGCCAGCAGTTACTCGACTACCCTCAGCGGCACTGAAGCTTTCTTT. As protein: CASSYSTTLSGTEAFF.

This clonotype has at least ten counts. V usage is TRBV5-1 and J usage is TRBJ2-3; 10 bases fit TRBD2. Germline lookup yields CDR1 SGHRS and CDR2 YFSETQ. There are 15 residues in the CDR3. J was trimmed by 5 bases and V by 1 base; bases with no gene match: 4. Here the CDR3 DNA reads TGCGCCAGCAGCTTGACTAGCGGGAATCGAGATACGCAGTATTTT. Encoded protein: CASSLTSGNRDTQYF.

This clonotype was detected many times. The V gene is TRBV20-1, the J gene TRBJ1-2; 11 bases are a match to TRBD1. The germline CDR1 and CDR2 sequences are DFQATT and SNEGSKA (reference sequence). The V gene end was trimmed by 0 bases and the J gene end by 6 bases; junction bases not matched to a gene: 3. The CDR3 contains 14 residues. CDR3 coding DNA: TGCAGTGCTAGAGACGGGACAGGGGGTAATGGCTACACCTTC. Its translation: CSARDGTGGNGYTF.

Details on this clonotype: One end of the junction is discordant with germline, which a read error may explain. The rearrangement joins TRBV27 to TRBJ1-2, with 12 bases that match TRBD1. The CDR3 runs to 14 residues. Germline V CDR1 and CDR2: MNHEY, SMNVEV (reference sequence). CDR3 nucleotides: TGTTCCAGCAGTGGGACAGGGGGCATGTGTGGCCACACCTTC. Residues: CSSSGTGGMCGHTF.

Details on this clonotype: One end of the junction does not line up with germline, which may come from a read error. The rearrangement links TRBV6-1 to TRBJ1-2, with D hard to call. Germline V gene lookup returns CDR1 MNHNS and CDR2 SASEGT. This CDR3 is built from 13 residues. The CDR3 coding sequence is TGTGCCGGCAGTGAACAGATTAACTATGGCTACACATTC. This encodes CAGSEQINYGYTF.

Regarding this clonotype: A far larger clone lies a single base away; this is likely a read error. The chain recombines TRBV6-2 or TRBV6-3 with TRBJ2-5; TRBD2 matches 8 bases. The DNA end favors TRBJ2-1, so the J call may be wrong. Germline CDR1 is MNHEY and CDR2 is SVGEGT. The CDR3 spans 15 residues. The CDR3 protein is CASSYGSGGPDEQFF. The CDR3 nucleotides are TGTGCCAGCAGTTACGGATCGGGAGGGCCAGATGAGCAGTTCTTC.

This clonotype was seen many times. The chain joins TRBV7-2 to TRBJ1-5; D unresolved. The CDR3 sequence is 12 residues long. Germline V CDR1 and CDR2: SGHTA, FQGNSA. V shed 0 bases and J shed 7 bases, with 4 bases lying between them. The CDR3 DNA reads as TGTGCCAGCAGCTTAGCGCGCCAGCCCCAGCATTTT. As protein: CASSLARQPQHF.

Turning to this clonotype: One junction end does not reproduce the germline sequence, and a read error may be involved. The chain links TRBV7-7 to TRBJ2-7, with TRBD2 as a possible D gene (5 bases). In germline, CDR1 is SSHAT, CDR2 FNYEAQ (reference sequence). The CDR3 contains 15 residues. CDR3: CASRLGPGSSYEQYF. In nucleotides, the CDR3 is TGTGCCAGCAGATTAGGCCCGGGGAGCTCCTACGAGCAGTACTTC.

As for this clonotype: With only one base between it and a far larger clone, this is likely a read error. V gene TRBV6-2 or TRBV6-3 combines with J gene TRBJ2-2, with D tentatively TRBD1 (5 bases). This CDR3 is built from 15 residues. The V gene's germline CDR1 is MNHEY and CDR2 SVGEGT. CDR3 sequence (DNA): TGTGCCATCAGTGCACTCAGGGCGGACACCGGGGAGCTGTTTTTT. Protein sequence: CAISALRADTGELFF.

This chain links TRBV6-1 with TRBJ2-7; TRBD2 matches at 8 bases. CDR3 length equals 13 residues. Germline lookup yields CDR1 MNHNS and CDR2 SASEGT. After removal of 7 bases from V and 1 base from J, the junction contained 3 bases not matched to a gene. The CDR3: CASTGGSSYEQYF. The DNA for the CDR3 is TGTGCCAGCACGGGAGGGAGTTCCTACGAGCAGTACTTC.

Of note for this clonotype: One end of the junction does not line up with germline, which may come from a read error. V and J are TRBV6-1 and TRBJ2-2; possible D gene TRBD1, 5 bases. This CDR3 is 14 amino acids long. CDR1 is MNHNS, CDR2 SASEGT, per germline. CDR3 sequence reads: CASSAGYDTVELFF. The CDR3 DNA reads as TGTGCCAGCAGTGCAGGGTACGACACCGTGGAGCTGTTTTTT.

As regards this clonotype: Since a far larger clone is one base different, this is likely a read error. V is TRBV9 and J is TRBJ1-2; possibly TRBD1 for D (6 bases). This CDR3 contains 15 residues. CDR1 and CDR2 (germline): SGDLS, YYNGEE. The CDR3: CASSSARPGGDGYTF. CDR3 coding DNA: TGCGCCAGCAGCTCGGCAAGGCCCGGGGGCGATGGCTACACCTTC.